The present T cell receptor (beta chain) was sequenced within a study of blood T cell repertoires in COVID-19. Study background: COVID-19 samples collected from the United States, Italy and Spain covered acute and convalescent phases. T cells, B-cell-depleted T cells, or PBMCs provided the cDNA or gDNA that served as material.

Per the study methods: By means of reference gene primer amplification, nucleated cell counts were estimated. Assay used: immunoSEQ multiplex PCR; TCRdb lists only in-frame clones, some missing. That table furnishes V, J and clone size, whereas the DNA furnished D and trimming. The sample consists of some 140,000 clones, 79% of them appearing once. V shed 0 bases, J shed 2 bases, and the junction held 2 bases outside the gene matches. This CDR3 contains 14 residues. Germline CDR1 is SGHKS and CDR2 is YYEKEE (reference sequence). The sequence was collected from a man between 60 and 75 years old with acute or convalescent COVID-19. What was sequenced was peripheral blood. The V gene is TRBV5-5, the J gene TRBJ2-7; 7 nucleotides align to TRBD1. The CDR3 loop is CASSLGQGPYEQYF. CDR3 nucleotides: TGTGCCAGCAGCTTGGGACAGGGCCCCTACGAGCAGTACTTC.